The 32 T cell receptor beta chains given below trace back to one sample, sequenced in a study of T cell responses to AZD1222 COVID-19 vaccine. The data were produced by immunoSEQ multiplex PCR, yet TCRdb's version contains in-frame clones alone and is incomplete. The repertoire consists of about 140,000 clones, with roughly 88% occurring once and the leading ten covering 3% to 4.5%. The sample consisted of peripheral blood, taken on day 0 of AZD1222 vaccination. These receptors were obtained from an adult in good health.

V is TRBV6-1 and J is TRBJ2-1; 7 bases agree with TRBD2. Germline CDR1 and CDR2: MNHNS and SASEGT. CDR3 length equals 16 residues. V was clipped by 2 bases and J by 8 bases; unmatched bases: 12. CDR3 DNA: TGTGCCAGCAGTGAACAAGTGGCGGGAGTCGGTGATGAGCAGTTCTTC. It yields the protein CASSEQVAGVGDEQFF.

The chain combines TRBV15 with TRBJ2-3; no clear D. The CDR3 is made up of 13 amino acids. The ends were cut back, 5 bases at V and 11 bases at J, with 17 bases in the middle. Per the germline V gene, CDR1 is LNHNV and CDR2 is YYDKDF (reference sequence). The DNA for the CDR3 is TGTGCCACCAGCCCCACCGTAGAGGTAGGGCAGTATTTT. This sequence encodes CATSPTVEVGQYF. The complete variable domain, with remaining parts taken from reference TRBV15 and TRBJ2-3, reads DAMVIQNPRYQVTQFGKPVTLSCSQTLNHNVMYWYQQKSSQAPKLLFHYYDKDFNNEADTPDNFQSRRPNTSFCFLDIRSPGLGDTAMYLCATSPTVEVGQYFGPGTRLTVL.

This chain connects TRBV12-3 or TRBV12-4 to TRBJ1-1; D gene uncertain. Trimming stripped 2 bases from V and 5 bases from J, with 9 bases between. The CDR3 has 13 residues. CDR3 nucleotide sequence: TGTGCCAGCAGTTTACTGTGGGATACTGAAGCTTTCTTT. Translating gives CASSLLWDTEAFF.

The chain links TRBV9 to TRBJ2-1; no reliable D call. The germline gives CDR1 SGDLS, CDR2 YYNGEE. The V gene lost 0 bases and the J gene lost 2 bases, with 9 bases spanning the gap. The CDR3 is 15 residues long. The CDR3 sequence: CASSVAITAYNEQFF. The CDR3 DNA sequence: TGTGCCAGCAGCGTAGCTATCACTGCCTACAATGAGCAGTTCTTC.

This clone has a single count. This rearrangement joins TRBV10-3 to TRBJ2-3, with D possibly TRBD2 on 6 matching bases. The CDR3 is 13 residues long. Germline assignment: CDR1 ENHRY and CDR2 SYGVKD. V lost 6 bases and J lost 1, with 8 bases in between. The CDR3 reads CAISWEGTDTQYF. Here the CDR3 DNA reads TGTGCCATCAGCTGGGAGGGCACAGATACGCAGTATTTT.

The rearrangement joins TRBV19 to TRBJ2-1; D ambiguous. Between the trimmed V and J ends, which lost 6 bases and 3 bases, there was a span of 3 bases. This CDR3 contains 11 residues. CDR1 and CDR2 from the germline V gene are LNHDA and SQIVND (reference sequence). The CDR3 bases are TGTGCCAGTAGGGTCTACAATGAGCAGTTCTTC. This sequence encodes CASRVYNEQFF.

A note on this clone: Compared with germline, one end of the junction differs, possibly owing to a read error. The chain links TRBV27 to TRBJ2-4; D is undetermined. Germline V gene data show CDR1 as MNHEY and CDR2 as SMNVEV (reference sequence). The CDR3 sequence is 14 residues long. This chain's CDR3 is CASSLSPSVNIQYF. CDR3 sequence (DNA): TGTGCCAGCAGTCTATCCCCCTCAGTAAACATTCAGTACTTC.

J is TRBJ2-3 and V is TRBV4-2; D could derive from TRBD1 or TRBD2 (6 bases each). CDR1 is LGHNA and CDR2 is YNFKEQ in the germline V gene. Trimming stripped 3 bases from V and 4 bases from J, with 20 bases between. The CDR3 spans 17 residues. The CDR3 spells CASSQAGGGKGADTQYF. CDR3 sequence (DNA): TGTGCCAGCAGCCAGGCTGGAGGGGGTAAGGGGGCAGATACGCAGTATTTT.

This clone was seen only once. The rearrangement links TRBV4-2 to TRBJ2-5, with TRBD2 matching 7 bases. Germline CDR1 is LGHNA and CDR2 is YNFKEQ. CDR3 size: 15 residues. J lost 5 bases, V lost 3 bases, and 9 bases had no gene match. This CDR3 is CASSQGKAGEETQYF. As DNA, the CDR3 is TGTGCCAGCAGCCAGGGGAAGGCGGGAGAGGAGACCCAGTACTTC.

This clone was seen once. V is TRBV27 and J is TRBJ2-7; a weak D match, TRBD1 (6 bases). The V end lost 5 bases, the J end lost 0 bases, and 11 bases lay between the germline ends. Germline V gene lookup returns CDR1 MNHEY and CDR2 SMNVEV (reference sequence). The CDR3 has 14 amino acids. CDR3 amino acids: CASSPQGSSYEQYF. CDR3 in DNA: TGTGCCAGCAGTCCACAGGGTAGCTCCTACGAGCAGTACTTC.

CDR3 DNA: TGCGCCAGCAGCTTGGTAGCAGGGGGCAACTCTGGGGCCAACGTCCTGACTTTC. Encoded protein: CASSLVAGGNSGANVLTF. The J gene is TRBJ2-6, the V gene TRBV5-1; 8 bases align to TRBD1. The germline V gene has CDR1 SGHRS and CDR2 YFSETQ. There are 18 residues in the CDR3. J lost 0 bases, V lost 0 bases, and 5 bases had no gene match.

In its sample, this clone was seen once. V is TRBV27 and J is TRBJ2-1, with TRBD1 matching 7 bases. V trimming: 5 bases; J trimming: 4 bases; junction bases outside the gene matches: 14. CDR1 and CDR2 from the germline V gene are MNHEY and SMNVEV (reference sequence). The CDR3 sequence is 17 residues long. The CDR3 bases are TGTGCCAGCAGTCTTGTGAGGGACAGTCTAGGGTACAATGAGCAGTTCTTC. It encodes CASSLVRDSLGYNEQFF.

CDR3 in amino acids: CASSLRGYEQYF. The CDR3 DNA is TGTGCCAGCTCACTTCGGGGGTACGAGCAGTACTTC. This chain joins TRBV18 and TRBJ2-7, with D maybe TRBD2 (6 bases). Germline lookup yields CDR1 KGHSH and CDR2 LQKENI. V dropped 4 bases and J dropped 4 bases, with 8 bases sitting between them. CDR3 length: 12 residues. Full variable domain (remainder filled in from reference TRBV18 and TRBJ2-7): NAGVMQNPRHLVRRRGQEARLRCSPMKGHSHVYWYRQLPEEGLKFMVYLQKENIIDESGMPKERFSAEFPKEGPSILRIQQVVRGDSAAYFCASSLRGYEQYFGPGTRLTVT.

The V call is TRBV6-6, the J call TRBJ2-5, with 10 bases aligning to TRBD1. Germline loops: CDR1 MNHNY, CDR2 SVGAGI (reference sequence). Trimming at V came to 4 bases and at J to 4 bases, leaving 6 bases not matched to a gene. The CDR3 loop spans 15 amino acids. The CDR3 DNA is TGTGCCAGCAGTTGGGGGACAGGGGTGGTAGAGACCCAGTACTTC. Encoded protein: CASSWGTGVVETQYF.

The chain has TRBV7-2 and TRBJ1-1; a possible D gene is TRBD1 (5 bases). V shed 1 base and J shed 0 bases, with 9 bases lying between them. CDR3 length: 15 residues. Germline assignment: CDR1 SGHTA and CDR2 FQGNSA. CDR3: CASSLGQLLNTEAFF. CDR3 sequence (DNA): TGTGCCAGCAGCTTAGGACAGCTTTTGAACACTGAAGCTTTCTTT.

The rearrangement links TRBV28 to TRBJ1-2, with 8 positions matching TRBD1. The trim removed 5 bases at V and 8 bases at J, leaving 10 bases unmatched. The germline V gene encodes CDR1 MDHEN and CDR2 SYDVKM. This CDR3 is built from 14 residues. The CDR3 protein is CASSPGTGDQGYTF. DNA of the CDR3: TGTGCCAGCAGTCCCGGGACAGGCGATCAAGGCTACACCTTC.

The chain joins TRBV3-1 (or the pseudogene TRBV3-2) to TRBJ2-7, with 10 bases matching TRBD2. V gave up 3 bases and J gave up 13 bases; unmatched junction bases: 9. This CDR3 has 13 amino acids. The germline V gene encodes CDR1 LGHDT and CDR2 YNNKEL (reference sequence). This CDR3 reads CASSHPPSGRIYF. DNA for the CDR3: TGTGCCAGCAGCCATCCCCCTAGCGGGAGAATATACTTC.

In this sample, this clone turned up a few times. The V gene is TRBV6-2 or TRBV6-3, the J gene TRBJ1-5, with D unclear. Germline-derived CDR1 and CDR2 are MNHEY and SVGEGT. The CDR3 runs to 16 residues. Trimming stripped 4 bases from V and 0 bases from J, with 13 bases between. Here the CDR3 reads CASSSHGGLSNQPQHF. The DNA for the CDR3 is TGTGCCAGCAGTTCCCACGGCGGACTTAGCAATCAGCCCCAGCATTTT.

V usage is TRBV4-3 and J usage is TRBJ1-4; D gene uncertain. The V gene's germline CDR1 is LGHNA and CDR2 YSLEER. This CDR3 has 16 residues. Trimming shortened V by 0 bases and J by 3 bases, and 11 bases separated the two germline ends. The CDR3 protein is CASSQESQGANEKLFF. The CDR3 region has the DNA TGCGCCAGCAGCCAAGAAAGCCAAGGCGCTAATGAAAAACTGTTTTTT.

The chain is built from TRBV19 and TRBJ2-2, with a possible D match to TRBD2 (6 bases). The V gene's germline CDR1 is LNHDA and CDR2 SQIVND (reference sequence). V lost 6 bases, J lost 2 bases, and 16 bases lay in between. The CDR3 is 16 amino acids. CDR3 region: CASRRDFNLNTGELFF. Written as DNA, the CDR3 is TGTGCCAGTAGGAGGGACTTCAACCTCAACACCGGGGAGCTGTTTTTT.

The rearrangement uses TRBV28 and TRBJ1-5; TRBD1 aligns across 8 bases. Per the germline V gene, CDR1 is MDHEN and CDR2 is SYDVKM. With V trimmed by 6 bases and J by 5 bases, 6 bases remained unmatched. This CDR3 spans 14 amino acids. CDR3 sequence reads: CASSHDRGDQPQHF. CDR3 DNA: TGTGCCAGCAGCCATGACAGGGGCGATCAGCCCCAGCATTTT.

This clone appeared a few times. This chain uses TRBV5-6 with TRBJ1-5; maybe TRBD1 (5 bases). V was pared by 5 bases and J by 10 bases, with 13 bases between. The CDR3 has 12 residues. Germline V gene lookup returns CDR1 SGHDT and CDR2 YYEEEE. Written as DNA, the CDR3 is TGTGCCAGCAGTGCGAGGGGACGTCCCCAGCATTTT. This encodes CASSARGRPQHF.

This chain links TRBV19 with TRBJ1-4; possibly TRBD1 for D (6 bases). V dropped 2 bases and J dropped 0 bases, with 10 bases sitting between them. CDR3 length equals 16 residues. CDR1 is LNHDA and CDR2 is SQIVND in the germline V gene (reference sequence). The CDR3 reads CASSIWTVATNEKLFF. The CDR3 DNA reads as TGTGCCAGTAGTATATGGACAGTAGCAACTAATGAAAAACTGTTTTTT. The full variable domain, in which reference TRBV19 and TRBJ1-4 provide the parts outside the CDR3, is DGGITQSPKYLFRKEGQNVTLSCEQNLNHDAMYWYRQDPGQGLRLIYYSQIVNDFQKGDIAEGYSVSREKKESFPLTVTSAQKNPTAFYLCASSIWTVATNEKLFFGSGTQLSVL.

The genes are TRBV2 and TRBJ2-3; 9 bases line up with TRBD1. Trimming removed 7 bases from V and 3 bases from J; junction bases left unmatched: 2. CDR1 and CDR2 (germline): SNHLY, FYNNEI. The CDR3 totals 13 residues. CDR3 bases: TGTGCCAGCATGGGACAGGGAACAGATACGCAGTATTTT. The encoded protein is CASMGQGTDTQYF.

This sequence joins TRBV6-5 and TRBJ2-7; D is ambiguous. V lost 2 bases and J lost 0, with 11 bases in between. The CDR3 totals 15 residues. The germline gives CDR1 MNHEY, CDR2 SVGAGI. The CDR3 reads CASSYRAPGSYEQYF. The CDR3 DNA reads TGTGCCAGCAGTTACCGAGCTCCCGGCTCCTACGAGCAGTACTTC.

This chain links TRBV7-2 with TRBJ1-1, with D unresolved. The V gene lost 1 base and the J gene lost 1 base, with 10 bases spanning the gap. CDR1 is SGHTA and CDR2 is FQGNSA in the germline V gene. The CDR3 is made up of 15 amino acids. CDR3 sequence: CASSLDPGWNTEAFF. The DNA of the CDR3 is TGTGCCAGCAGCTTAGATCCGGGTTGGAACACTGAAGCTTTCTTT.

The chain links TRBV6-5 to TRBJ2-7; 9 bases agree with TRBD1. The germline gives CDR1 MNHEY, CDR2 SVGAGI. The CDR3 is made up of 14 amino acids. J lost 4 bases, V lost 6 bases, and 7 bases had no gene match. CDR3 protein: CASRINRGPYEQYF. DNA for the CDR3: TGTGCCAGCAGGATAAACAGGGGGCCGTACGAGCAGTACTTC.

The chain uses TRBV27 and TRBJ2-7; 14 positions match TRBD2. The CDR3 covers 17 residues. V gave up 5 bases and J gave up 2 bases; unmatched junction bases: 8. Germline V CDR1 and CDR2: MNHEY, SMNVEV (reference sequence). CDR3 protein: CASSPGLAGAHAYEQYF. DNA for the CDR3: TGTGCCAGCAGTCCGGGACTAGCGGGAGCCCATGCCTACGAGCAGTACTTC.

This clone has a single count. The V gene is TRBV7-2, the J gene TRBJ2-7; D possibly corresponds to TRBD2 (5 bases). Germline CDR1 and CDR2: SGHTA and FQGNSA. The CDR3 extends over 14 amino acids. Trimming cost V 4 bases and J 7 bases, with 17 bases left between them. The DNA for the CDR3 is TGTGCCAGCAGCTGGAGCCCGGCCTCGGGGGAGCAGTACTTC. Residues: CASSWSPASGEQYF.

V gene TRBV6-5 combines with J gene TRBJ1-2; possible D gene TRBD1, 5 bases. CDR3 length: 14 residues. With 1 base removed from V and 8 bases from J, the gap between germline ends came to 14 bases. Germline CDR1 MNHEY, CDR2 SVGAGI. This CDR3 reads CASSYFQGNYGYTF. As DNA, the CDR3 is TGTGCCAGCAGTTACTTTCAGGGAAATTACGGCTACACCTTC.

The chain employs TRBV4-1 and TRBJ2-3; D may correspond to TRBD1 or TRBD2 (5 bases each). Germline V CDR1 and CDR2: MGHRA, YSYEKL. Trimming removed 6 bases from V and 4 bases from J, with 8 bases in between. There are 12 residues in the CDR3. This CDR3 reads CASRGTADTQYF. CDR3 sequence (DNA): TGCGCCAGCAGGGGGACGGCAGATACGCAGTATTTT.

The chain couples TRBV6-5 to TRBJ1-1; no definite D call. The CDR3 sequence is 14 residues long. V lost 7 bases to trimming and J lost 1 base, with 13 bases between them. Germline lookup yields CDR1 MNHEY and CDR2 SVGAGI. In DNA, the CDR3 is TGTGCCAGCACGGAGCACAGTGGGAACACTGAAGCTTTCTTT. Amino acid sequence: CASTEHSGNTEAFF.